These 29 T cell receptor beta chains share one sample of origin, sequenced in a study of T cell clonality in common variable immunodeficiency. Assay: immunoSEQ multiplex PCR; the TCRdb copy retains only in-frame clones and omits some. The specimen has tens of thousands of clones, none found just once. Source material: peripheral blood mononuclear cells. Source of these receptors: a person aged 18 to 70 in good health.

Concerning this clone itself: Sequencing ends 3 residues short of the CDR3 end; the germline J gene provides the rest. This sequence joins TRBV5-8 and TRBJ1-2; no definite D call. In germline, CDR1 is SGHTS, CDR2 YDEGEE. The CDR3 is 14 amino acids. Trimming took off 0 bases at V and 0 bases at J, with 6 bases between the two ends. The CDR3 loop is CASSLGATNYGYTF. Partial CDR3 DNA: TGTGCCAGCAGCTTGGGGGCGACTAACTATGGC.

This clone was observed many times. The CDR3 is cut off 3 residues early in the read; its end comes from the germline J gene. The genes are TRBV7-6 and TRBJ2-3, with 7 bases that match TRBD1. The J segment lost 3 bases and the V segment lost 5 bases, leaving 11 bases of the junction unmatched. CDR1 is SGHVS, CDR2 FNYEAQ, per germline. The CDR3 spans 16 residues. The CDR3: CASSPSGDSRTDTQYF. The part of the CDR3 DNA that was read is TGTGCCAGCAGCCCATCAGGGGACAGCAGAACAGATACG.

This clone was seen at least ten times. The read gets to within 3 residues of the CDR3 end, and the germline J gene fills in the rest. This chain links TRBV7-2 with TRBJ2-1, with TRBD2 matching over 11 bases. With 3 bases clipped from V and 4 bases from J, the junction kept 2 bases outside the gene matches. CDR3 size: 15 residues. The germline CDR1 and CDR2 sequences are SGHTA and FQGNSA. Partial CDR3 DNA: TGTGCCAGCAGCTTCACTAGCGGGGGTTACAATGAG. Its translation is CASSFTSGGYNE. The full-length CDR3 reads as CASSFTSGGYNEQFF. The entire variable domain, with the rest obtained from reference TRBV7-2 and TRBJ2-1, is as follows: GAGVSQSPSNKVTEKGKDVELRCDPISGHTALYWYRQSLGQGLEFLIYFQGNSAPDKSGLPSDRFSAERTGGSVSTLTIQRTQQEDSAVYLCASSFTSGGYNEQFFGPGTRLTVL.

This clone was seen repeatedly, ten times or more. The read finishes 3 residues shy of the CDR3 end, and the germline J gene is used to complete it. The chain links TRBV15 to TRBJ2-1; TRBD1 matches 10 bases. Germline V lookup: CDR1 LNHNV, CDR2 YYDKDF (reference sequence). Trimming removed 0 bases from V and 8 bases from J; junction bases left unmatched: 4. CDR3 length equals 15 residues. The covered CDR3 bases are TGTGCCACCAGCAGAGAGGACAGGGGGTCGGATGAG. Translation gives CATSREDRGSDE. The complete CDR3 reads CATSREDRGSDEQFF.

Many counts were recorded for this clone. The read falls 3 residues short of the CDR3 end, and the missing part is taken from the germline J gene. The rearrangement joins TRBV20-1 to TRBJ2-5; maybe TRBD2 (6 bases). There are 14 residues in the CDR3. CDR1 is DFQATT, CDR2 SNEGSKA, per germline (reference sequence). Trimming pared 5 bases from V and 1 base from J, leaving 14 bases between. The part of the CDR3 DNA that was read is TGCAGTGCTCACTACCGGGACTCCCAAGAGACC. This gives the protein CSAHYRDSQET. In full, the CDR3 reads CSAHYRDSQETQYF.

Worth noting for this clone: The CDR3 goes on 3 residues after the read ends, and that part is filled in from the germline J gene. The chain couples TRBV6-2 or TRBV6-3 to TRBJ1-6; tentatively, D is TRBD1 (5 bases). The CDR3 is 17 amino acids. V dropped 2 bases and J dropped 6 bases, with 17 bases sitting between them. CDR1 MNHEY and CDR2 SVGEGT come from the germline V gene. The CDR3 is CASSYRTGGRSNSPLHF. The covered CDR3 bases are TGTGCCAGCAGTTACCGGACCGGGGGACGGAGTAATTCACCC.

The table lists this clone with many counts. The read terminates 3 residues before the CDR3 end, so the remaining end is supplied by the germline J gene. This chain uses TRBV7-9 with TRBJ1-2; no firm D call. With 1 base removed from V and 7 bases from J, the gap between germline ends came to 10 bases. The V gene's germline CDR1 is SEHNR and CDR2 FQNEAQ (reference sequence). The CDR3 is made up of 13 amino acids. CDR3 bases read: TGTGCCAGCAGCTTAGAGGCGGGCTCTGGC. Its protein product is CASSLEAGSG. Given in full, the CDR3 is CASSLEAGSGYTF.

This clone was recorded at least ten times. The CDR3 end is not reached by the read, which stops 3 residues before it; the germline J gene fills it in. The chain has TRBV20-1 and TRBJ1-3; D not resolved. The germline gives CDR1 DFQATT, CDR2 SNEGSKA (reference sequence). The CDR3 has 14 amino acids. The germline V and J ends were trimmed by 0 bases and 7 bases, with 13 bases remaining between them. CDR3 loop: CSARDTTVGNTIYF. Incomplete CDR3 DNA: TGCAGTGCTAGAGATACCACAGTTGGGAACACC.

This clone was recorded many times. The CDR3 DNA, read in part, is TGTGCCAGCAGTGAAGGGGGATTGGACACG. It yields the protein CASSEGGLDT. The whole CDR3 protein reads CASSEGGLDTAFF. The chain employs TRBV6-1 and TRBJ1-1; perhaps TRBD1 as D (5 bases). The read terminates 3 residues before the CDR3 end, so the remaining end is supplied by the germline J gene. Germline V gene data show CDR1 as MNHNS and CDR2 as SASEGT. This CDR3 has 13 amino acids.

This clone was seen many times. Read sequence stops 3 residues before the CDR3 end, and the germline J gene provides the missing end. The chain couples TRBV3-1 (or the pseudogene TRBV3-2) to TRBJ2-7; perhaps TRBD2 as D (6 bases). V was clipped by 2 bases and J by 5 bases, with 7 bases between them. The CDR3 is 12 residues long. The germline V gene encodes CDR1 LGHDT and CDR2 YNNKEL (reference sequence). The CDR3 region is CASSQWGDEQYF. The CDR3 bases that were read are TGTGCCAGCAGCCAATGGGGGGACGAG.

This clone showed up many times. CDR3 sequence reads: CASKWAPDTEAFF. The CDR3 bases that were read are TGTGCCAGCAAGTGGGCGCCGGATACTGAA. The rearrangement links TRBV5-4 to TRBJ1-1; the D is unclear. Read sequence stops 3 residues before the CDR3 end, and the germline J gene provides the missing end. There are 13 residues in the CDR3. V was clipped by 6 bases and J by 5 bases, with 14 bases between them. The germline CDR1 and CDR2 sequences are SGHNT and YYREEE (reference sequence).

In this sample, this clone turned up many times. The CDR3 end lies 3 residues beyond the end of the read and is filled in from the germline J gene. V is TRBV20-1 and J is TRBJ2-7, with D perhaps matching TRBD2 (5 bases). The V end lost 3 bases, the J end lost 0 bases, and 18 bases lay between the germline ends. Germline V CDR1 and CDR2: DFQATT, SNEGSKA (reference sequence). CDR3 length: 16 amino acids. CDR3 region: CSASSDSLGYSYEQYF. The CDR3 bases that were read are TGCAGTGCTAGCTCGGACTCGTTGGGGTACTCCTACGAG.

The table lists this clone with many counts. The read ends 3 residues before the CDR3 terminus; that terminus is restored from the germline J gene. The genes are TRBV5-4 and TRBJ2-2, with 10 nucleotides matching TRBD2. Losses at the gene ends were 1 base for V and 6 bases for J; bases not matched to a gene: 3. CDR1 and CDR2 (germline): SGHNT, YYREEE (reference sequence). This CDR3 spans 15 amino acids. CDR3 in amino acids: CASSLPGLASGELFF. Partial CDR3 DNA: TGTGCCAGCAGCTTGCCGGGACTAGCGTCCGGGGAG. The whole variable domain, remainder taken from reference TRBV5-4 and TRBJ2-2, is ETGVTQSPTHLIKTRGQQVTLRCSSQSGHNTVSWYQQALGQGPQFIFQYYREEENGRGNFPPRFSGLQFPNYSSELNVNALELDDSALYLCASSLPGLASGELFFGEGSRLTVL.

This clone was detected many times. The read gets to within 3 residues of the CDR3 end, and the germline J gene fills in the rest. The chain carries TRBV20-1 and TRBJ2-2, with TRBD1 as a possible D gene (6 bases). The CDR3 length is 19 residues. The germline V gene encodes CDR1 DFQATT and CDR2 SNEGSKA (reference sequence). With 0 bases removed from V and 1 base from J, the gap between germline ends came to 21 bases. The CDR3 bases that were read are TGCAGTGCTAGAGAGAGAGGGGGATTGCAGGGAAAGAACACCGGGGAG. Amino acids: CSARERGGLQGKNTGE. In full, the CDR3 is CSARERGGLQGKNTGELFF.

This clone was recorded many times. The read finishes 3 residues shy of the CDR3 end, and the germline J gene is used to complete it. V usage is TRBV28 and J usage is TRBJ2-1, with 7 bases that match TRBD2. The CDR3 loop spans 13 amino acids. The germline V gene has CDR1 MDHEN and CDR2 SYDVKM. The trim removed 8 bases at V and 4 bases at J, leaving 5 bases unmatched. The covered CDR3 bases are TGTGCCAGCTCGCGGGGGACTTACAATGAG. Amino acid sequence: CASSRGTYNE. The entire CDR3 protein is CASSRGTYNEQFF.

This clone showed up many times. Coverage ceases 3 residues before the CDR3 finishes, and the germline J gene fills in the end. The chain recombines TRBV6-7 with TRBJ2-7, with D tentatively TRBD1 (6 bases). TRBV6-7 is sorted into the ORF group, with uncertain function. The V and J ends lost 5 bases and 3 bases respectively, with 8 bases between them. The CDR3 sequence is 12 residues long. The DNA read from the CDR3 is TGTGCCAGCAGTAGCAGGGGCTACGAG. This gives the protein CASSSRGYE. The whole CDR3 protein is CASSSRGYEQYF.

By share of the sample, this clone is large (0.1 to 1%). The CDR3 end falls 3 residues outside the read, so it is completed with the germline J gene. This chain joins TRBV2 and TRBJ1-3, with D possibly matching TRBD1 (6 bases). Germline V gene sequence: CDR1 SNHLY, CDR2 FYNNEI. Trimming stripped 7 bases from V and 0 bases from J, with 10 bases between. The CDR3 covers 14 residues. The CDR3 bases that were read are TGTGCCAGCAATGGGGACATCTCTGGAAACACC. Protein product: CASNGDISGNT. In full, the CDR3 is CASNGDISGNTIYF. The full variable domain, completed using reference TRBV2 and TRBJ1-3, is EPEVTQTPSHQVTQMGQEVILRCVPISNHLYFYWYRQILGQKVEFLVSFYNNEISEKSEIFDDQFSVERPDGSNFTLKIRSTKLEDSAMYFCASNGDISGNTIYFGEGSWLTVV.

At least ten counts were recorded for this clone. The read ends 3 residues shy of where the CDR3 ends; the end is completed using the germline J gene. The chain recombines TRBV9 with TRBJ1-6; D not certain. Trimming shortened V by 0 bases and J by 6 bases, and 7 bases separated the two germline ends. CDR1 and CDR2 from the germline V gene are SGDLS and YYNGEE. The CDR3 spans 14 residues. This chain's CDR3 is CASSVAGFNSPLHF. Incomplete CDR3 DNA: TGTGCCAGCAGCGTAGCAGGTTTTAATTCACCC.

About this clone: Sequencing ends 3 residues short of the CDR3 end; the germline J gene provides the rest. The V call is TRBV7-9, the J call TRBJ2-7; 9 bases align to TRBD2. The V gene end was trimmed by 5 bases and the J gene end by 3 bases; junction bases not matched to a gene: 5. Germline CDR1 SEHNR, CDR2 FQNEAQ (reference sequence). The CDR3 has 14 amino acids. CDR3 DNA, as far as it was read: TGTGCCAGCAGCCCTAGCGGGGAAAGCTACGAG. Amino acids: CASSPSGESYE. The whole CDR3 is CASSPSGESYEQYF.

This clone was seen at least ten times. The CDR3 end falls 3 residues outside the read, so it is completed with the germline J gene. The chain combines TRBV5-6 with TRBJ1-2; 7 bases align to TRBD1. Looked up from germline, CDR1 is SGHDT and CDR2 is YYEEEE. This CDR3 has 14 amino acids. Trimming cost V 5 bases and J 5 bases; bases outside gene matches: 9. Partial CDR3 DNA: TGTGCCAGCAGTTCCATTGACAGGGATTATGGC. Residues: CASSSIDRDYG. In full, the CDR3 is CASSSIDRDYGYTF. Together with reference TRBV5-6 and TRBJ1-2, the CDR3 gives the full variable domain: DAGVTQSPTHLIKTRGQQVTLRCSPKSGHDTVSWYQQALGQGPQFIFQYYEEEERQRGNFPDRFSGHQFPNYSSELNVNALLLGDSALYLCASSSIDRDYGYTFGSGTRLTVV.

This clone was seen ten or more times. The read falls 3 residues short of the CDR3 end, and the missing part is taken from the germline J gene. The chain carries TRBV5-1 and TRBJ2-7; maybe TRBD2 (7 bases). This CDR3 is 14 amino acids long. The germline V gene encodes CDR1 SGHRS and CDR2 YFSETQ. The germline V and J ends were trimmed by 5 bases and 3 bases, with 15 bases remaining between them. The sequenced CDR3 bases are TGCGCCAGCAGTCCTGGGGGGGCGGTCTACGAG. As protein: CASSPGGAVYE. The CDR3, in full, reads CASSPGGAVYEQYF.

This clone was counted ten times or more. The read halts 3 residues ahead of the CDR3 end, with the missing end drawn from the germline J gene. J is TRBJ1-4 and V is TRBV7-2; 7 bases line up with TRBD1. The CDR3 is made up of 15 amino acids. Trimming at V came to 5 bases and at J to 5 bases, leaving 8 bases not matched to a gene. Germline values: CDR1 SGHTA, CDR2 FQGNSA. The CDR3: CASSPQTGLNEKLFF. The part of the CDR3 DNA that was read is TGTGCCAGCAGCCCTCAGACAGGGCTGAATGAAAAA.

Incomplete CDR3 DNA: TGCAGTGCTACGGGCGCTCGAGACAGAGTTAAACCAAACACC. Amino acids: CSATGARDRVKPNT. The CDR3 reads in full as CSATGARDRVKPNTIYF. V gene TRBV20-1 combines with J gene TRBJ1-3; TRBD1 is a possible D gene (5 bases). Coverage ceases 3 residues before the CDR3 finishes, and the germline J gene fills in the end. Germline lookup yields CDR1 DFQATT and CDR2 SNEGSKA (reference sequence). V lost 4 bases and J 6 bases, leaving 25 bases between the germline ends. The CDR3 totals 17 residues.

This clone was seen a few times. Coverage ceases 3 residues before the CDR3 finishes, and the germline J gene fills in the end. This chain connects TRBV5-1 to TRBJ1-1; perhaps TRBD1 as D (6 bases). This CDR3 has 15 amino acids. Trimming took 2 bases from V and 2 from J, leaving 13 bases between them. Germline V gene sequence: CDR1 SGHRS, CDR2 YFSETQ. Incomplete CDR3 DNA: TGCGCCAGCAGCTTTGGCAGGACAGAAAACACTGAA. Amino acid sequence: CASSFGRTENTE. The whole CDR3 reads CASSFGRTENTEAFF.

This clone has ten or more counts. Partial CDR3 DNA: TGTGCCAGCAGCTTGGTGCGAGGAGGGGGGACC. It specifies CASSLVRGGGT. The complete CDR3 reads CASSLVRGGGTQYF. The genes are TRBV5-6 and TRBJ2-5; the D gene could be TRBD1 or TRBD2 (6 bases each). The read ends 3 residues shy of where the CDR3 ends; the end is completed using the germline J gene. Trimming left V 0 bases short and J 7 bases short, with 13 bases between. Per the germline V gene, CDR1 is SGHDT and CDR2 is YYEEEE. This CDR3 comprises 14 residues. The full variable domain, rest sourced from reference TRBV5-6 and TRBJ2-5, is DAGVTQSPTHLIKTRGQQVTLRCSPKSGHDTVSWYQQALGQGPQFIFQYYEEEERQRGNFPDRFSGHQFPNYSSELNVNALLLGDSALYLCASSLVRGGGTQYFGPGTRLLVL.

This clone has a count of ten or more. The CDR3 extends 3 residues past the end of the read, so its final part is completed from the germline J gene. The rearrangement links TRBV6-2 or TRBV6-3 to TRBJ1-1, with unresolved D. In germline, CDR1 is MNHEY, CDR2 SVGEGT. This CDR3 has 12 amino acids. The ends were cut back, 2 bases at V and 6 bases at J, with 7 bases in the middle. The covered CDR3 bases are TGTGCCAGCAGTTACGAGGTGGCTGAA. This codes for CASSYEVAE. The full CDR3 reads CASSYEVAEAFF.

This clone was seen many times. The read ends 3 residues early relative to the CDR3; the germline J gene fills the gap. J is TRBJ1-1 and V is TRBV20-1; perhaps TRBD1 as D (6 bases). The CDR3 runs to 12 residues. The germline gives CDR1 DFQATT, CDR2 SNEGSKA (reference sequence). Trimming left V 8 bases short and J 4 bases short, with 14 bases between. The CDR3 bases that were read are TGCAGTCTTAATAGGGGGAGCACTGAA. Amino acid sequence: CSLNRGSTE. From start to end, the CDR3 is CSLNRGSTEAFF.

There are many counts of this clone. The read ends 3 residues early relative to the CDR3; the germline J gene fills the gap. The rearrangement joins TRBV20-1 to TRBJ2-7; the D is unclear. V lost 0 bases and J lost 1, with 10 bases in between. The V gene's germline CDR1 is DFQATT and CDR2 SNEGSKA (reference sequence). The CDR3 extends over 14 amino acids. CDR3 sequence reads: CSARDRPSSYEQYF. CDR3 DNA, as far as it was read: TGCAGTGCTAGAGATCGCCCTAGTTCCTACGAG.

This clone was counted many times. The CDR3 is cut off 3 residues early in the read; its end comes from the germline J gene. The genes are TRBV7-3 and TRBJ1-1, with D maybe TRBD1 (6 bases). V was pared by 6 bases and J by 1 base, with 12 bases between. Per germline, CDR1 SGHTA and CDR2 FQGTGA. The CDR3 length is 14 residues. The DNA read from the CDR3 is TGTGCCAGCAGTGAGACAGGTGGGAACACTGAA. This encodes CASSETGGNTE. The CDR3 in full is CASSETGGNTEAFF.